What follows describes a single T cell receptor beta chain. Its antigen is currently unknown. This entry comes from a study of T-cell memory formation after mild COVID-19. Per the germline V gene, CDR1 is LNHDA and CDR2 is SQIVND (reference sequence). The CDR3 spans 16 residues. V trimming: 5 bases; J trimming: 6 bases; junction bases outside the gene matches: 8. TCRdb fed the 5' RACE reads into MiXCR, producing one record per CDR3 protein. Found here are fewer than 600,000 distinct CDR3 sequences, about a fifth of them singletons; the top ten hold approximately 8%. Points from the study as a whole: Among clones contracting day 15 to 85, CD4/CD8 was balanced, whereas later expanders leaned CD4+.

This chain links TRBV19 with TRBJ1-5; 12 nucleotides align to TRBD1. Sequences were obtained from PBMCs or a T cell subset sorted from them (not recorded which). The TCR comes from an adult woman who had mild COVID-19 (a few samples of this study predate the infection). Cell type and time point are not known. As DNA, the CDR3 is TGTGCCAGTAGTCGGCCGGGACAGGGGGCTGCTCAGCCCCAGCATTTT. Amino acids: CASSRPGQGAAQPQHF.